The clone carrying this TCR beta chain occurred a few times. Survey-level immunoSEQ v3.0 assays were run. Profiling relied on immunoSEQ multiplex PCR, and the TCRdb table lists in-frame clones only, not all of them. The top ten hold less than 8% of the sample, which has tens of thousands of clones, around nine tenths seen once. These data belong to a study of long-term antiretroviral therapy in people with HIV. Every single participant having HIV got treatment inside the United States. From germline, CDR1 is DFQATT and CDR2 SNEGSKA (reference sequence). The germline V and J ends were trimmed by 6 bases and 5 bases, with 11 bases remaining between them. This CDR3 spans 11 amino acids.

This rearrangement joins TRBV20-1 to TRBJ2-7; D is perhaps TRBD2 (6 bases). This TCR was recovered from a man in his 60s with HIV. The specimen comprised unsorted PBMCs, sampled 0.6 years after starting antiretroviral therapy. The CDR3 protein is CSAGTLNEQYF. The CDR3 DNA reads as TGCAGTGCCGGGACTTTGAACGAGCAGTACTTC.